The rows below give T cell receptor beta chains drawn from one sample of a study of T cell changes during pregnancy in multiple sclerosis. TCRdb's table, derived via immunoSEQ multiplex PCR, lists solely in-frame clones and lacks some. This table has about 69,000 clones, less than 90% appearing once. The sample here was peripheral blood, taken before pregnancy. These receptors were collected from a female donor with multiple sclerosis, enrolled in a pregnancy study. Both conserved end residues are part of each CDR3. The D gene is left open where the match is weak. Expanded clones are given a class, and other clones once, few, many or no size at all.

V	size	D	J	CDR3	DNA
TRBV29-1	-	TRBD1	TRBJ2-2	CSVSRQGNTGELFF	TGCAGCGTTTCTCGACAGGGGAACACCGGGGAGCTGTTTTTT
TRBV6-6	once	-	TRBJ2-7	CASSSTGHSYEQYF	TGTGCCAGCAGTTCAACGGGACACTCCTACGAGCAGTACTTC
TRBV30	-	-	TRBJ2-6	CAWSVRGSGANVLTF	TGTGCCTGGAGTGTTAGGGGATCTGGGGCCAACGTCCTGACTTTC
TRBV7-3	-	TRBD1	TRBJ1-1	CASSSGQGMGAFF	TGTGCCAGCAGCTCGGGACAGGGGATGGGAGCTTTCTTT
TRBV10-3	-	-	TRBJ1-3	CAISEQVLSSGNTIYF	TGTGCCATCAGTGAGCAGGTTCTTTCCTCTGGAAACACCATATATTTT
TRBV19	-	TRBD2	TRBJ2-5	CASKGLEETQYF	TGTGCCAGTAAAGGACTAGAAGAGACCCAGTACTTC
TRBV7-7	-	-	TRBJ2-1	CASSLGQNYNEQFF	TGTGCCAGCAGCTTAGGGCAGAACTACAATGAGCAGTTCTTC
TRBV18	-	TRBD1	TRBJ2-7	CASSPSRAGTGGTYEQYF	TGTGCCAGCTCCCCCTCCCGAGCGGGGACAGGGGGCACCTACGAGCAGTACTTC
TRBV5-6	-	TRBD1	TRBJ1-2	CASRTGTGYSPRYGYTF	TGTGCCAGCAGAACCGGGACAGGGTATTCGCCACGCTATGGCTACACCTTC
TRBV13	-	-	TRBJ2-5	CASSSIQGQETQYF	TGTGCCAGCAGCTCGATTCAGGGACAAGAGACCCAGTACTTC
TRBV2	-	TRBD1	TRBJ1-1	CASSAQQGNGDTEAFF	TGTGCCAGCAGTGCCCAACAGGGGAATGGGGACACTGAAGCTTTCTTT
TRBV10-3	-	-	TRBJ2-3	CAISESLASSSTDTQYF	TGTGCCATCAGTGAGTCGTTAGCGAGTTCTAGCACAGATACGCAGTATTTT
TRBV6-5	-	TRBD1	TRBJ2-6	CASSSAGGSGANVLTF	TGTGCCAGCAGTTCAGCAGGGGGCTCTGGGGCCAACGTCCTGACTTTC
TRBV27	-	TRBD1	TRBJ1-2	CASSFQGGHGYTF	TGTGCCAGCAGTTTCCAGGGGGGCCATGGCTACACCTTC
TRBV4-3	-	-	TRBJ2-7	CASSQGQFYEQYF	TGCGCCAGCAGCCAAGGCCAGTTTTACGAGCAGTACTTC
TRBV5-4	-	TRBD1	TRBJ1-2	CASSKDVGQGASYGYTF	TGTGCCAGCAGCAAGGACGTCGGACAGGGGGCGTCCTATGGCTACACCTTC
TRBV11-1	-	-	TRBJ2-2	CASSFPAAQGTGELFF	TGTGCCAGCAGCTTCCCGGCAGCCCAGGGGACCGGGGAGCTGTTTTTT
TRBV19	-	-	TRBJ1-2	CASRGNYGYTF	TGTGCCAGCCGGGGAAACTATGGCTACACCTTC
TRBV19	-	-	TRBJ2-7	CASSASITRGRSSYEQYF	TGTGCCAGTAGTGCGAGCATTACTAGGGGGAGAAGCTCCTACGAGCAGTACTTC
TRBV5-4	-	TRBD1	TRBJ2-1	CASSPGTGATWNEQFF	TGTGCCAGCAGCCCAGGGACAGGGGCGACGTGGAATGAGCAGTTCTTC
TRBV7-3	once	-	TRBJ2-5	CASSLTAGYQETQYF	TGTGCCAGCAGCTTAACGGCCGGGTACCAAGAGACCCAGTACTTC
TRBV6-5	-	-	TRBJ1-4	CASSYRAIEGNEKLFF	TGTGCCAGCAGTTACCGGGCCATCGAGGGTAATGAAAAACTGTTTTTT
TRBV7-9	-	-	TRBJ2-1	CASSPGLRNNEQFF	TGTGCCAGCAGTCCGGGACTGCGAAATAATGAGCAGTTCTTC
TRBV10-3	few	TRBD1	TRBJ1-3	CAISDRGGNTIYF	TGTGCCATCAGCGACAGGGGAGGTAACACCATATATTTT
TRBV6-1	-	TRBD2	TRBJ2-1	CASSEALLAGGYNEQFF	TGTGCCAGCAGTGAAGCCCTTCTAGCGGGGGGGTACAATGAGCAGTTCTTC